Each of the 24 T cell receptor beta chains below was sequenced from the same sample in a study of T cell changes during pregnancy in multiple sclerosis (dated by TCRdb to between 2019 and 2020). The library was made by the immunoSEQ multiplex PCR assay. TCRdb re-hosts the immuneACCESS table, in-frame sequences only. Its copies lack some clones; in the studies checked, an unresolved V gene accounts for under half of them, and the cause for the rest is not known. This sample gives about 120,000 clones in total; roughly 92% of them show up just once. The top ten clones comprise approximately 6.2% of the sample. Here the sequenced sample was peripheral blood, taken before pregnancy. Source of these receptors: a female donor with multiple sclerosis, enrolled in a pregnancy study.

The V gene is TRBV28, the J gene TRBJ1-1; D ambiguous. Per germline, CDR1 MDHEN and CDR2 SYDVKM. The germline V and J ends were trimmed by 4 bases and 3 bases, with 3 bases remaining between them. There are 11 residues in the CDR3. CDR3 sequence reads: CASSSYTEAFF. CDR3 DNA sequence: TGTGCCAGCAGTTCCTACACTGAAGCTTTCTTT.

This sequence joins TRBV11-1 and TRBJ1-2; 7 bases align to TRBD1. The germline V gene encodes CDR1 SGHAT and CDR2 FQDESV (reference sequence). There are 14 residues in the CDR3. Unmatched junction bases numbered 5, after V lost 5 bases and J lost 2 bases. CDR3 amino acids: CASSPGGRNYGYTF. DNA of the CDR3: TGTGCCAGCAGCCCAGGGGGGAGAAACTATGGCTACACCTTC. The full variable domain, with the rest looked up from reference TRBV11-1 and TRBJ1-2, is EAEVAQSPRYKITEKSQAVAFWCDPISGHATLYWYRQILGQGPELLVQFQDESVVDDSQLPKDRFSAERLKGVDSTLKIQPAELGDSAMYLCASSPGGRNYGYTFGSGTRLTVV.

The V gene is TRBV19, the J gene TRBJ2-2; 12 bases match TRBD2. V shed 0 bases and J 4 bases; nucleotides not matched to a gene: 3. The CDR3 loop spans 17 amino acids. Germline lookup yields CDR1 LNHDA and CDR2 SQIVND (reference sequence). As DNA, the CDR3 is TGTGCCAGTAGTATAGAGGGGACTAGCGGGTTCACCGGGGAGCTGTTTTTT. The encoded protein is CASSIEGTSGFTGELFF.

The genes are TRBV27 and TRBJ1-2; D may be TRBD1 (5 bases). Trimming removed 6 bases from V and 4 bases from J, with 15 bases in between. Germline V gives CDR1 MNHEY, CDR2 SMNVEV (reference sequence). The CDR3 contains 14 residues. This CDR3 is CASSPAGGSYGYTF. The CDR3 DNA reads as TGTGCCAGCAGCCCCGCCGGGGGGAGCTATGGCTACACCTTC.

The V gene is TRBV5-1, the J gene TRBJ2-7; tentatively, D is TRBD1 (8 bases). The CDR3 has 14 residues. Germline-derived CDR1 and CDR2 are SGHRS and YFSETQ. Deletions cut 4 bases from V and 7 bases from J, with 18 bases between. The CDR3 nucleotides are TGCGCCAGCAGCCCGACAGGGGACTACAAGGAGCAGTACTTC. Translated: CASSPTGDYKEQYF.

The chain uses TRBV6-5 and TRBJ2-7; 7 nucleotides align to TRBD2. The V and J ends lost 5 bases and 6 bases, in that order; junction bases with no gene match: 7. The CDR3 has 13 amino acids. Germline CDR1 and CDR2: MNHEY and SVGAGI. Here the CDR3 DNA reads TGTGCCAGCAGTGCCCCGGGGGGTGGCGAGCAGTACTTC. It translates to CASSAPGGGEQYF.

The rearrangement joins TRBV7-7 to TRBJ2-1; 9 positions agree with TRBD2. From germline, CDR1 is SSHAT and CDR2 FNYEAQ (reference sequence). V dropped 0 bases and J dropped 0; count of bases not matched to a gene: 6. CDR3 length: 18 amino acids. DNA for the CDR3: TGTGCCAGCAGCTTAGCTAGCGGGAGAATCAGCTCCTACAATGAGCAGTTCTTC. Translating it yields CASSLASGRISSYNEQFF.

This clone occurred once. The V call is TRBV19, the J call TRBJ2-2; TRBD2 matches at 7 bases. CDR1 LNHDA and CDR2 SQIVND come from the germline V gene (reference sequence). The CDR3 sequence is 15 residues long. V trimming: 9 bases; J trimming: 2 bases; junction bases outside the gene matches: 9. The CDR3 loop is CASREDNRNTGELFF. The CDR3, as DNA: TGTGCCAGCCGGGAGGACAACCGAAACACCGGGGAGCTGTTTTTT.

The chain is built from TRBV6-5 and TRBJ1-1; D gene ambiguous. Germline CDR1 and CDR2: MNHEY and SVGAGI. The V end was cut by 2 bases, the J end by 0 bases, with 10 bases between. The CDR3 is 15 amino acids. CDR3 nucleotide sequence: TGTGCCAGCAGTTACGGTGCTAGGATGAACACTGAAGCTTTCTTT. Residues: CASSYGARMNTEAFF.

This chain uses TRBV19 with TRBJ2-1; 10 bases are a match to TRBD2. CDR3 size: 13 residues. Germline V lookup: CDR1 LNHDA, CDR2 SQIVND (reference sequence). J gave up 4 bases and V 10 bases, and 4 bases lay outside the gene matches. The CDR3 DNA sequence: TGTGCCACCAGGACTAGCGGTTACAATGAGCAGTTCTTC. It codes for CATRTSGYNEQFF. Filled out from reference TRBV19 and TRBJ2-1, the complete variable domain reads DGGITQSPKYLFRKEGQNVTLSCEQNLNHDAMYWYRQDPGQGLRLIYYSQIVNDFQKGDIAEGYSVSREKKESFPLTVTSAQKNPTAFYLCATRTSGYNEQFFGPGTRLTVL.

The chain joins TRBV30 to TRBJ1-5; D might be TRBD1 (6 bases). This CDR3 comprises 14 residues. V dropped 0 bases and J dropped 4 bases, with 10 bases sitting between them. Germline CDR1 is GTSNPN and CDR2 is SVGIG (reference sequence). CDR3 in amino acids: CAWSVGGTNQPQHF. The CDR3 DNA reads TGTGCCTGGAGTGTAGGGGGAACGAATCAGCCCCAGCATTTT.

The chain has TRBV19 and TRBJ2-1; TRBD2 aligns across 10 bases. Germline-derived CDR1 and CDR2 are LNHDA and SQIVND (reference sequence). The CDR3 has 16 residues. The J segment lost 9 bases and the V segment lost 8 bases, leaving 16 bases of the junction unmatched. The CDR3 here is CASRLAGGSSFTEQFF. Here the CDR3 DNA reads TGTGCCAGTCGATTAGCGGGGGGTTCTTCTTTCACTGAGCAGTTCTTC.

The chain has TRBV30 and TRBJ2-1, with a tentative D call TRBD1 (7 bases). There are 23 residues in the CDR3. Deletions cut 0 bases from V and 2 bases from J, with 35 bases between. Germline CDR1 and CDR2: GTSNPN and SVGIG (reference sequence). Here the CDR3 reads CAWSVLGGIVVGATSATYNEQFF. CDR3 nucleotide sequence: TGTGCCTGGAGTGTACTAGGGGGCATTGTCGTAGGAGCGACTAGTGCCACCTACAATGAGCAGTTCTTC.

This clone has just one count. For the CDR3, the DNA is TGTGCCAGTAGTCCTCTGGGAGGGGCGCAGCCCCAGCATTTT. Translation gives CASSPLGGAQPQHF. The rearrangement links TRBV19 to TRBJ1-5; TRBD1 might be the D (5 bases). This CDR3 is 14 amino acids long. The germline V gene has CDR1 LNHDA and CDR2 SQIVND (reference sequence). Trimming pared 5 bases from V and 7 bases from J, leaving 15 bases between.

This rearrangement joins TRBV19 to TRBJ2-1, with 11 bases matching TRBD2. Germline assignment: CDR1 LNHDA and CDR2 SQIVND (reference sequence). With 10 bases clipped from V and 6 bases from J, the junction kept 8 bases outside the gene matches. The CDR3 covers 14 residues. This chain's CDR3 is CAISPTSGVNEQFF. CDR3 DNA: TGTGCCATCTCCCCGACTAGCGGGGTCAATGAGCAGTTCTTC.

This chain connects TRBV10-3 to TRBJ2-7; no definite D call. The CDR3 consists of 12 residues. V shed 10 bases and J shed 7 bases, with 17 bases lying between them. Germline lookup yields CDR1 ENHRY and CDR2 SYGVKD. CDR3 in amino acids: CATRIARGEQYF. The CDR3, as DNA: TGTGCCACCCGGATAGCCCGCGGAGAGCAGTACTTC.

The V call is TRBV19, the J call TRBJ1-2; D is undetermined. CDR3 length: 14 amino acids. CDR1 and CDR2 (germline): LNHDA, SQIVND (reference sequence). The V end was cut by 2 bases, the J end by 6 bases, with 13 bases between. The CDR3, as DNA: TGTGCCAGTAGTATAAGGAGGACCCTGCATGGCTACACCTTC. It yields the protein CASSIRRTLHGYTF. Drawing the rest from reference TRBV19 and TRBJ1-2, the complete variable domain is DGGITQSPKYLFRKEGQNVTLSCEQNLNHDAMYWYRQDPGQGLRLIYYSQIVNDFQKGDIAEGYSVSREKKESFPLTVTSAQKNPTAFYLCASSIRRTLHGYTFGSGTRLTVV.

J is TRBJ1-1 and V is TRBV29-1, with no clear D. V gave up 6 bases and J gave up 0 bases, with 11 bases separating them. CDR1 and CDR2 (germline): SQVTM, ANQGSEA. The CDR3 contains 13 residues. The CDR3 DNA sequence: TGCAGCGTCGTTCCAACTCTGAACACTGAAGCTTTCTTT. Translated: CSVVPTLNTEAFF.

V usage is TRBV5-5 and J usage is TRBJ1-6, with D possibly matching TRBD1 (5 bases). The CDR3 covers 16 residues. The germline CDR1 and CDR2 sequences are SGHKS and YYEKEE (reference sequence). Trimming took 0 bases from V and 5 from J, leaving 12 bases between them. The CDR3 nucleotides read TGTGCCAGCAGCTTGGTTGGGGGGAGCAATAATTCACCCCTCCACTTT. As protein: CASSLVGGSNNSPLHF.

This clone was detected only a few times. The chain combines TRBV27 with TRBJ2-2; no clear D gene. CDR1 and CDR2 (germline): MNHEY, SMNVEV (reference sequence). The CDR3 runs 11 residues. The V end was cut by 4 bases, the J end by 7 bases, with 4 bases between. CDR3 sequence (DNA): TGTGCCAGCAGTTCCGGCGGGGAGCTGTTTTTT. Amino acids: CASSSGGELFF.

V gene TRBV5-1 combines with J gene TRBJ2-7; TRBD1 matches 9 bases. The CDR3 is 15 residues long. Trimming cost V 7 bases and J 5 bases; bases outside gene matches: 13. Germline CDR1 reads SGHRS; CDR2 reads YFSETQ. In DNA, the CDR3 is TGCGCCAGCGGCTGGGTGACAGGGGGGTCTGACGAGCAGTACTTC. Amino acid sequence: CASGWVTGGSDEQYF.

The genes are TRBV19 and TRBJ1-1; D remains unclear. Germline loops: CDR1 LNHDA, CDR2 SQIVND (reference sequence). The ends were cut back, 5 bases at V and 3 bases at J, with 13 bases in the middle. The CDR3 length is 14 residues. This CDR3 reads CASSALSGYTEAFF. For the CDR3, the DNA is TGTGCCAGTAGTGCCCTCTCCGGGTACACTGAAGCTTTCTTT.

In its sample, this clone was seen once. This rearrangement joins TRBV28 to TRBJ1-1; possibly TRBD1 for D (6 bases). The CDR3 length is 15 residues. Per the germline V gene, CDR1 is MDHEN and CDR2 is SYDVKM. V lost 5 bases to trimming and J lost 0 bases, with 13 bases between them. CDR3 loop: CASSLGTPMNTEAFF. For the CDR3, the DNA is TGTGCCAGCAGTCTCGGGACACCTATGAACACTGAAGCTTTCTTT.

The chain couples TRBV6-5 to TRBJ2-1; TRBD2 might be the D (5 bases). The V gene's germline CDR1 is MNHEY and CDR2 SVGAGI. V was trimmed by 2 bases and J by 6 bases, leaving 8 bases between them. The CDR3 spans 13 residues. The chain's CDR3 is CASSYEGSNEQFF. CDR3 bases: TGTGCCAGCAGTTACGAGGGTAGCAATGAGCAGTTCTTC.